The entry that follows covers one T cell receptor beta chain sequence. TCRdb keeps only in-frame clones here, not all; method: immunoSEQ multiplex PCR. The table records tens of thousands of clones, 89% of them present only once. The CDR3 is made up of 14 amino acids. Germline CDR1 SEHNR, CDR2 FQNEAQ (reference sequence). The ends lost 4 bases at V and 4 bases at J; junction bases unmatched: 3. This specimen comes from a study of blood T cell repertoires in COVID-19. Material: peripheral blood. The receptor was isolated from a woman aged 55 to 70 with COVID-19, enrolled during active disease. The chain joins TRBV7-9 to TRBJ1-4, with 7 nucleotides matching TRBD1. CDR3 in DNA: TGTGCCAGCAGCTCACAGGGGTTTAATGAAAAACTGTTTTTT. This encodes CASSSQGFNEKLFF.